Following are 18 T cell receptor beta chains from one sample sequenced in a study of T-cell reconstitution after alpha-beta-depleted transplantation in children. Preparing the TCRbeta library involved the use of unique molecular identifiers. TCRdb passed the PCR reads through MiXCR, listing each CDR3 protein once. The table includes almost 500,000 distinct CDR3 sequences, around 12% detected once. Sequencing used PBMCs from the stem cell graft donor, obtained from the stem cell graft. These receptors all come from a human donor who donated a stem cell graft to a child with combined immunodeficiency.

The chain has TRBV24-1 and TRBJ2-1; TRBD1 might be the D (6 bases). The V end was cut by 4 bases, the J end by 5 bases, with 8 bases between. Germline V gene sequence: CDR1 KGHDR, CDR2 SFDVKD. CDR3 length equals 13 residues. The CDR3 loop reads CATSDRQDNEQFF. In nucleotides, the CDR3 is TGTGCCACCAGTGACCGACAGGACAATGAGCAGTTCTTC.

In this sample, this clonotype turned up many times. CDR3 sequence: CASSLVGQSSQPQHF. For the CDR3, the DNA is TGTGCCAGCAGTTTAGTCGGGCAGTCGAGTCAGCCCCAGCATTTT. This chain joins TRBV12-3 or TRBV12-4 and TRBJ1-5; no reliable D call. The CDR3 loop spans 15 amino acids. V was pared by 1 base and J by 6 bases, with 13 bases between.

This clonotype has more than one count but fewer than ten. The CDR3 sequence is CASSVEGVSGNTIYF. The DNA for the CDR3 is TGTGCCAGCAGCGTAGAGGGAGTCTCTGGAAACACCATATATTTT. The chain links TRBV9 to TRBJ1-3; D is unresolved. The germline CDR1 and CDR2 sequences are SGDLS and YYNGEE. The ends were cut back, 0 bases at V and 0 bases at J, with 7 bases in the middle. CDR3 length: 15 residues.

At least ten counts were recorded for this clonotype. The gene calls are TRBV12-3 or TRBV12-4 and TRBJ1-5, with D maybe TRBD1 (5 bases). CDR3 length: 13 residues. V was cut by 3 bases and J by 5 bases, with 8 bases left in between. This chain's CDR3 is CASSLGVHQPQHF. The DNA for the CDR3 is TGTGCCAGCAGTTTGGGGGTACATCAGCCCCAGCATTTT.

V gene TRBV6-5 combines with J gene TRBJ2-5; D gene unclear. Germline CDR1 MNHEY, CDR2 SVGAGI. CDR3 length equals 14 residues. Trimming removed 0 bases at V and 4 bases at J, with 9 bases between. Written as DNA, the CDR3 is TGTGCCAGCAGTTACTCGAACGGAAGAGAGACCCAGTACTTC. This encodes CASSYSNGRETQYF.

There are a few counts of this clonotype. This chain links TRBV6-2 or TRBV6-3 with TRBJ1-4; no clear D gene. This CDR3 is 16 amino acids long. The V end lost 5 bases, the J end lost 0 bases, and 13 bases lay between the germline ends. Per the germline V gene, CDR1 is MNHEY and CDR2 is SVGEGT. In nucleotides, the CDR3 is TGTGCCAGCAGTCCCATCGCCCGAACAACTAATGAAAAACTGTTTTTT. Protein sequence: CASSPIARTTNEKLFF.

This clonotype was seen ten or more times. The gene calls are TRBV10-2 and TRBJ2-4, with 9 bases that match TRBD2. Germline V lookup: CDR1 WSHSY, CDR2 SAAADI. The CDR3 length is 16 residues. The V gene end was trimmed by 4 bases and the J gene end by 8 bases; junction bases not matched to a gene: 12. CDR3 loop: CASSVVAGGPVDIQYF. In DNA form, the CDR3 reads TGCGCCAGCAGTGTGGTGGCGGGGGGGCCTGTTGACATTCAGTACTTC.

Only a few counts were recorded for this clonotype. The chain carries TRBV7-6 and TRBJ2-1, with TRBD1 matching 11 bases. This CDR3 has 19 residues. Trimming took 2 bases from V and 9 from J; bases not matched to a gene: 18. Germline V gene sequence: CDR1 SGHVS, CDR2 FNYEAQ. The DNA of the CDR3 is TGTGCCAGCAGCTTATTTTTAGGACAGGGGGCGCAAATCGCCCCTGAGCAGTTCTTC. Protein: CASSLFLGQGAQIAPEQFF.

This clonotype was observed a few times. This chain uses TRBV4-2 with TRBJ2-7, with D possibly matching TRBD1 (6 bases). Trimming took off 0 bases at V and 3 bases at J, with 12 bases between the two ends. The CDR3 runs 15 residues. Germline CDR1 and CDR2: LGHNA and YNFKEQ. The CDR3 loop is CASSQDRGVGYEQYF. Written as DNA, the CDR3 is TGTGCCAGCAGCCAAGACAGGGGTGTCGGCTACGAGCAGTACTTC.

This chain joins TRBV25-1 and TRBJ1-2, with a tentative D call TRBD1 (5 bases). CDR3 size: 11 residues. Trimming left V 3 bases short and J 10 bases short, with 9 bases between. The germline CDR1 and CDR2 sequences are MGHDK and SYGVNS. DNA for the CDR3: TGTGCCAGCAGTGATCCAGGGTCCTACACCTTC. This sequence encodes CASSDPGSYTF.

The chain carries TRBV7-9 and TRBJ2-7; D unclear. Germline lookup yields CDR1 SEHNR and CDR2 FQNEAQ (reference sequence). V was pared by 3 bases and J by 4 bases, with 7 bases between. The CDR3 has 12 amino acids. CDR3 region: CASSFTTYEQYF. DNA of the CDR3: TGTGCCAGCAGCTTCACTACATACGAGCAGTACTTC.

The V gene is TRBV30, the J gene TRBJ2-5; a weak D match, TRBD1 (6 bases). From germline, CDR1 is GTSNPN and CDR2 SVGIG (reference sequence). The V gene lost 1 base and the J gene lost 2 bases, with 11 bases spanning the gap. The CDR3 spans 14 residues. The CDR3 coding sequence is TGTGCCTGGAGTGCCGACAGGCTTCAAGAGACCCAGTACTTC. It specifies CAWSADRLQETQYF.

The table lists this clonotype with many counts. The chain carries TRBV12-3 or TRBV12-4 and TRBJ2-7, with TRBD2 matching over 7 bases. The V gene end was trimmed by 5 bases and the J gene end by 6 bases; junction bases not matched to a gene: 7. This CDR3 has 13 amino acids. CDR3 amino acids: CASSIRGGGEQYF. Here the CDR3 DNA reads TGTGCCAGCAGTATTCGCGGGGGAGGCGAGCAGTACTTC.

The chain joins TRBV29-1 to TRBJ2-7; possibly TRBD1 for D (5 bases). Per germline, CDR1 SQVTM and CDR2 ANQGSEA. The CDR3 contains 13 residues. Trimming removed 7 bases at V and 0 bases at J, with 13 bases between. As DNA, the CDR3 is TGCAGCGGACAAGGGGTGGGCTCCTACGAGCAGTACTTC. Translated, it gives CSGQGVGSYEQYF.

This clonotype was observed a few times. The chain employs TRBV6-5 and TRBJ2-3, with a tentative D call TRBD1 (5 bases). The length of the CDR3 is 15 residues. Trimming left V 0 bases short and J 2 bases short, with 9 bases between. The germline V gene encodes CDR1 MNHEY and CDR2 SVGAGI. The CDR3 spells CASSYSSGFTDTQYF. For the CDR3, the DNA is TGTGCCAGCAGTTACTCATCAGGGTTCACAGATACGCAGTATTTT.

V is TRBV7-7 and J is TRBJ2-1; D is perhaps TRBD2 (5 bases). In germline, CDR1 is SSHAT, CDR2 FNYEAQ (reference sequence). V was trimmed by 4 bases and J by 6 bases, leaving 16 bases between them. This CDR3 has 15 amino acids. The CDR3 is CASSSGLAEVNEQFF. The CDR3 coding sequence is TGTGCCAGCAGCTCTGGCTTGGCGGAGGTCAATGAGCAGTTCTTC.

This clonotype has only a few counts. The J gene is TRBJ2-5, the V gene TRBV11-2; TRBD2 agrees at 8 bases. Losses at the gene ends were 5 bases for V and 5 bases for J; bases not matched to a gene: 10. Germline-derived CDR1 and CDR2 are SGHAT and FQNNGV. This CDR3 has 15 residues. CDR3 amino acids: CASSLLGTRDETQYF. The CDR3 DNA reads as TGTGCCAGCAGCCTGTTGGGGACTAGGGACGAGACCCAGTACTTC.

The sample holds many counts of this clonotype. This sequence joins TRBV6-5 and TRBJ2-3; D call uncertain. With 9 bases removed from V and 2 bases from J, the gap between germline ends came to 9 bases. The CDR3 length is 12 residues. CDR1 is MNHEY and CDR2 is SVGAGI in the germline V gene. The CDR3 spells CASRRSTDTQYF. The CDR3 nucleotides read TGTGCCAGTCGGCGTTCCACAGATACGCAGTATTTT.